This entry describes one T cell receptor (beta chain). This sample includes further DNA sequences coding for the same CDR3. The sample originates from a study of shared clonotypes between healthy human individuals. The germline V gene has CDR1 SGHAT and CDR2 FQNNGV. V was trimmed by 1 base and J by 2 bases, leaving 4 bases between them. The CDR3 sequence is 13 residues long. Assay used: immunoSEQ multiplex PCR; TCRdb lists only in-frame clones, some missing. The sample carries around 1.9 million clones, about 92% recorded once. CD45RO negativity and positive selection for CCR7 defined naive CD8 cells, a population that excluded terminally differentiated effector memory CD45RA+ cells.

The source is a man in his late teens or twenties in good health. Some clones in this sample may be carry-over from other donors' samples. The rearrangement joins TRBV11-2 to TRBJ2-3; no firm D call. Sample: naive CD8+ T cells from PBMCs. As DNA, the CDR3 is TGTGCCAGCAGCTTAGTCTCCACAGATACGCAGTATTTT. As protein: CASSLVSTDTQYF.